These T cell receptor beta chains were read from a single sample in a study of blood T cells in healthy people across ages. TCRdb re-called the 5' RACE reads with MiXCR, one entry per CDR3 protein. The repertoire consists of 870,000 or so distinct CDR3 sequences, with 25% to 35% occurring once and the leading ten covering 17%. Sequenced material: blood. These receptors were collected from a woman older than 75 in good health. Both conserved end residues are part of each CDR3. Each record gives: clone size, J gene, V gene, D gene, CDR3 protein, CDR3 DNA. The D gene is left open where the match is weak. Not every row has a clone size; where given, it reads once, few, many or a size class.

size: NA; J: TRBJ2-5; V: TRBV7-2; D: TRBD1; CDR3: CTSSLDRGRETQYF; DNA: TGTACCAGCAGCCTAGACAGGGGGCGAGAGACCCAGTACTTC
size: NA; J: TRBJ2-2; V: TRBV20-1; D: TRBD1; CDR3: CSARFRGQAGELFF; DNA: TGCAGTGCTAGATTCAGGGGGCAAGCCGGGGAGCTGTTTTTT
size: few; J: TRBJ2-1; V: TRBV6-6; D: TRBD2; CDR3: CASSLAGGLGEQFF; DNA: TGTGCCAGCAGTCTCGCGGGGGGGTTAGGGGAGCAGTTCTTC
size: NA; J: TRBJ2-1; V: TRBV2; D: NA; CDR3: CASSEWSETQFF; DNA: TGTGCCAGCAGTGAATGGAGTGAGACCCAGTTCTTC
size: few; J: TRBJ2-2; V: TRBV7-2; D: NA; CDR3: CASSLLGLRKATGELFF; DNA: TGTGCCAGCAGCCTACTCGGGCTCCGAAAAGCCACCGGGGAGCTGTTTTTT
size: once; J: TRBJ2-7; V: TRBV15; D: TRBD2; CDR3: CATRLAAGYEQYF; DNA: TGTGCCACCAGGCTAGCGGCCGGCTACGAGCAGTACTTC
size: once; J: TRBJ1-6; V: TRBV28; D: NA; CDR3: CASSRRTASPRHF; DNA: TGTGCCAGCAGCCGTAGGACAGCTTCACCCCGCCACTTT
size: few; J: TRBJ2-7; V: TRBV29-1; D: TRBD1; CDR3: CSVGQGSSYEQYF; DNA: TGCAGCGTTGGACAGGGGAGCTCCTACGAGCAGTACTTC
size: many; J: TRBJ2-1; V: TRBV10-3; D: TRBD2; CDR3: CASGPGGGAGNEQFF; DNA: TGTGCCAGCGGACCCGGCGGGGGGGCCGGGAATGAGCAGTTCTTC
size: NA; J: TRBJ1-2; V: TRBV4-2; D: NA; CDR3: CASSQNLGYGYTF; DNA: TGTGCCAGCAGCCAGAACCTGGGCTATGGCTACACCTTC
size: many; J: TRBJ2-5; V: TRBV3-1; D: NA; CDR3: CASSPAPTGKETQYF; DNA: TGTGCCAGCAGCCCCGCCCCCACAGGGAAAGAGACCCAGTACTTC
size: once; J: TRBJ2-3; V: TRBV2; D: TRBD1; CDR3: CAGRRQGVTDTQYF; DNA: TGTGCCGGCAGGAGGCAGGGGGTCACAGATACGCAGTATTTT
size: few; J: TRBJ2-5; V: TRBV3-1; D: NA; CDR3: CASSSRGGASETQYF; DNA: TGTGCCAGCAGCAGTCGTGGGGGGGCGAGCGAGACCCAGTACTTC
size: few; J: TRBJ1-4; V: TRBV29-1; D: TRBD1; CDR3: CSVGGTDNEKLFF; DNA: TGCAGCGTTGGCGGGACAGATAATGAAAAACTGTTTTTT
size: few; J: TRBJ1-4; V: TRBV4-3; D: TRBD1; CDR3: CASSQVSLRTGDNEKLFF; DNA: TGCGCCAGCAGCCAAGTCAGCCTGAGGACAGGGGACAATGAAAAACTGTTTTTT
size: many; J: TRBJ2-7; V: TRBV7-2; D: TRBD2; CDR3: CASSLGFLGGRSSYEQYF; DNA: TGTGCCAGCAGCTTAGGGTTTCTCGGGGGGAGGAGCTCCTACGAGCAGTACTTC
size: NA; J: TRBJ1-1; V: TRBV6-2/TRBV6-3; D: NA; CDR3: CASSPLPGTFMNTEAFF; DNA: TGTGCCAGCAGCCCCTTGCCGGGGACGTTCATGAACACTGAAGCTTTCTTT
size: many; J: TRBJ2-1; V: TRBV11-2; D: TRBD2; CDR3: CASSSNAGEGEQFF; DNA: TGTGCCAGCAGCTCCAACGCGGGAGAAGGTGAGCAGTTCTTC
size: many; J: TRBJ1-1; V: TRBV20-1; D: TRBD1; CDR3: CSAPDRGPEAFF; DNA: TGCAGTGCTCCCGACAGGGGCCCTGAAGCTTTCTTT
size: NA; J: TRBJ2-7; V: TRBV6-2/TRBV6-3; D: NA; CDR3: CASSSARWSSYNEQYF; DNA: TGTGCCAGCAGTTCGGCTAGGTGGAGCTCCTACAATGAGCAGTACTTC
size: NA; J: TRBJ2-7; V: TRBV5-1; D: TRBD2; CDR3: CASSTLAGAQYERYF; DNA: TGCGCCAGCAGCACCCTAGCGGGGGCACAATACGAGCGGTACTTC
size: many; J: TRBJ2-1; V: TRBV7-2; D: TRBD2; CDR3: CASSLGLAAYNEQFF; DNA: TGTGCCAGCAGCTTAGGACTAGCGGCATACAATGAGCAGTTCTTC
size: many; J: TRBJ2-2; V: TRBV7-2; D: NA; CDR3: CASEPASDGSNTGELFF; DNA: TGTGCCAGTGAACCTGCCTCGGACGGCTCGAACACCGGGGAGCTGTTTTTT
size: few; J: TRBJ1-2; V: TRBV3-1; D: NA; CDR3: CASSQVSDYGYTF; DNA: TGTGCCAGCAGCCAAGTTAGTGACTATGGCTACACCTTC
size: many; J: TRBJ2-3; V: TRBV11-3; D: NA; CDR3: CASSRGITTDTQYF; DNA: TGTGCCAGCTCTCGGGGGATTACGACAGATACGCAGTATTTT
size: many; J: TRBJ1-4; V: TRBV5-1; D: TRBD1; CDR3: CASSSSGQSEKLFF; DNA: TGCGCCAGCAGCTCGTCGGGACAGAGTGAAAAACTGTTTTTT
size: few; J: TRBJ2-2; V: TRBV4-3; D: TRBD1; CDR3: CASSRHSNRGSTGELFF; DNA: TGCGCCAGCAGCCGTCATTCTAACAGGGGAAGCACCGGGGAGCTGTTTTTT
size: few; J: TRBJ1-1; V: TRBV29-1; D: NA; CDR3: CSAEVRQPNTEAFF; DNA: TGCAGCGCTGAAGTACGCCAACCGAACACTGAAGCTTTCTTT
size: NA; J: TRBJ1-2; V: TRBV18; D: NA; CDR3: CASSPDADSGYTF; DNA: TGTGCCAGCTCACCAGACGCGGACAGTGGCTACACCTTC
size: few; J: TRBJ1-2; V: TRBV20-1; D: TRBD1; CDR3: CSASTLHRDRGGYTF; DNA: TGCAGTGCTAGTACGCTCCACCGGGACAGGGGCGGCTACACCTTC
size: NA; J: TRBJ1-4; V: TRBV6-5; D: NA; CDR3: CASSYSGGALRREKLFF; DNA: TGTGCCAGCAGTTACTCGGGGGGGGCCCTGCGTCGCGAAAAACTGTTTTTT
size: many; J: TRBJ1-2; V: TRBV29-1; D: NA; CDR3: CSVEDQRGVSGTKRDGYTF; DNA: TGCAGCGTTGAAGATCAAAGAGGGGTTTCCGGGACAAAAAGGGATGGCTACACCTTC
size: NA; J: TRBJ1-1; V: TRBV7-9; D: TRBD1; CDR3: CASLNRGTEAFF; DNA: TGTGCCAGCCTAAACAGGGGCACTGAAGCTTTCTTT
size: NA; J: TRBJ2-3; V: TRBV7-8; D: NA; CDR3: CASSLAVDSLGRTQYF; DNA: TGTGCCAGCAGCTTAGCGGTGGACTCCTTAGGGCGTACGCAGTATTTT
size: NA; J: TRBJ1-5; V: TRBV20-1; D: NA; CDR3: CSARAGAGFNQPQHF; DNA: TGCAGTGCTAGAGCCGGGGCAGGATTCAATCAGCCCCAGCATTTT